This is a list of T cell receptor beta chains from one sample in a study of blood T cell repertoires in COVID-19. Produced via immunoSEQ multiplex PCR; TCRdb's table is partial and in-frame only. The sample holds 100,000 to 150,000 clones, over 55% seen once. What was sequenced was peripheral blood. These receptors were taken from a woman in her 70s with acute or convalescent COVID-19. Both conserved end residues are part of each CDR3. D genes are given only for firm matches. Rows give clone size only sometimes, using once, few, many, or a class for an expanded clone.

j_call clone_size d_call v_call cdr3_aa cdr3_nt
TRBJ2-3 NA NA TRBV3-1/TRBV3-2 CASSGKGVTGDTQYF TGTGCCAGCTCCGGGAAGGGGGTCACGGGAGATACGCAGTATTTT
TRBJ2-7 NA NA TRBV7-2 CASSLGGNSYEQYF TGTGCCAGCAGCTTAGGGGGCAACTCCTACGAGCAGTACTTC
TRBJ2-5 NA TRBD1 TRBV13 CASSWGQGAGETQYF TGTGCCAGCAGCTGGGGACAGGGGGCTGGAGAGACCCAGTACTTC
TRBJ2-7 NA TRBD2 TRBV18 CASSLGHPTSGVIYEQYF TGTGCCAGCTCACTGGGCCACCCGACTAGCGGGGTGATCTACGAGCAGTACTTC
TRBJ2-7 few NA TRBV10-1 CASSEGQGSYEQYF TGCGCCAGCAGTGAGGGGCAGGGGAGCTACGAGCAGTACTTC
TRBJ1-5 few NA TRBV7-7 CASSPGQNSNQPQHF TGTGCCAGCAGCCCAGGACAGAATAGCAATCAGCCCCAGCATTTT
TRBJ1-1 once NA TRBV5-4 CASSPAVTANTEAFF TGTGCCAGCAGCCCGGCGGTGACGGCGAACACTGAAGCTTTCTTT
TRBJ1-5 NA NA TRBV19 CASSTGMGQPQHF TGTGCCAGTAGTACCGGGATGGGTCAGCCCCAGCATTTT
TRBJ2-3 NA NA TRBV14 CASSQGAGMSSDTQYF TGTGCCAGCAGCCAAGGGGCAGGGATGAGTTCAGATACGCAGTATTTT
TRBJ2-1 NA NA TRBV5-1 CASSPGSGTYNEQFF TGCGCCAGTAGCCCCGGGAGCGGAACCTACAATGAGCAGTTCTTC
TRBJ1-2 NA NA TRBV6-1 CASSEGVGGRDGYTF TGTGCCAGCAGTGAAGGAGTGGGGGGGAGGGATGGCTACACCTTC
TRBJ1-2 many NA TRBV29-1 CSVVLANYGYTF TGCAGCGTGGTATTAGCTAACTATGGCTACACCTTC
TRBJ2-1 NA TRBD2 TRBV7-7 CASRPGLAGSDNEQFF TGTGCCAGCAGACCGGGACTAGCGGGGTCTGACAATGAGCAGTTCTTC
TRBJ1-1 NA NA TRBV11-2 CASSSLRDTEAFF TGTGCCAGCAGCTCACTCCGGGACACTGAAGCTTTCTTT
TRBJ2-1 NA TRBD2 TRBV9 CASSAQPGLAENEQFF TGTGCCAGCAGCGCGCAACCGGGACTAGCGGAAAATGAGCAGTTCTTC
TRBJ2-5 NA TRBD2 TRBV9 CASSPMGLAGQETQYF TGTGCCAGCAGCCCGATGGGGCTAGCGGGGCAAGAGACCCAGTACTTC
TRBJ2-3 NA NA TRBV6-5 CATLAGGGAQYF TGTGCCACCCTAGCCGGGGGTGGGGCGCAGTATTTT
TRBJ1-2 NA TRBD1 TRBV6-5 CASSYSRDSEGYTF TGTGCCAGCAGTTACTCCCGGGACAGCGAGGGCTACACCTTC
TRBJ2-7 NA NA TRBV11-2 CASSWAQGPTYEQYF TGTGCCAGCAGCTGGGCCCAGGGGCCTACCTACGAGCAGTACTTC
TRBJ1-1 few TRBD1 TRBV10-1 CASSEPGQGEVNTEAFF TGCGCCAGCAGTGAACCGGGACAGGGGGAAGTTAACACTGAAGCTTTCTTT
TRBJ1-2 NA NA TRBV4-1 CASSQVVSEAGYTF TGCGCCAGCAGCCAAGTGGTTTCAGAGGCTGGCTACACCTTC
TRBJ2-2 few TRBD2 TRBV15 CATSSGYPLGEGTGELFF TGTGCCACCAGCAGCGGTTACCCTTTGGGGGAGGGCACCGGGGAGCTGTTTTTT
TRBJ1-2 NA TRBD1 TRBV6-5 CASSPTGGYGYTF TGTGCCAGCAGTCCGACAGGGGGGTATGGCTACACCTTC
TRBJ2-7 NA NA TRBV19 CASSRTAATYEQYF TGTGCCAGTAGCCGGACAGCTGCTACGTACGAGCAGTACTTC
TRBJ1-2 NA NA TRBV1 CTSSQWAWTGGLYGYTF TGCACCAGCAGCCAATGGGCCTGGACAGGGGGCCTCTATGGCTACACCTTC
TRBJ1-1 NA TRBD1 TRBV6-5 CASREGQTNTEAFF TGTGCCAGCAGAGAGGGACAGACGAACACTGAAGCTTTCTTT
TRBJ2-5 few TRBD2 TRBV9 CASSGSGGLYQETQYF TGTGCCAGCAGCGGTAGCGGGGGGTTGTACCAAGAGACCCAGTACTTC
TRBJ2-3 NA TRBD2 TRBV28 CASSFGEGLDTQYF TGTGCCAGCAGTTTCGGGGAGGGCCTCGATACGCAGTATTTT
TRBJ1-3 NA NA TRBV28 CASSSPGGNSGNTIYF TGTGCCAGCAGTTCTCCGGGGGGAAACTCTGGAAACACCATATATTTT
TRBJ1-2 NA NA TRBV7-2 CASSLTAQGGYTF TGTGCCAGCAGCTTGACAGCTCAGGGTGGCTACACCTTC
TRBJ1-3 NA NA TRBV19 CASSIRAGNTIYF TGTGCCAGTAGTATCCGGGCTGGAAACACCATATATTTT
TRBJ1-6 NA NA TRBV19 CASSTSQGFEYNSPLHF TGTGCCAGTAGTACCTCTCAGGGGTTCGAGTATAATTCACCCCTCCACTTT
TRBJ2-1 once NA TRBV6-4 CASSVWDSPGNEQFF TGTGCCAGCAGTGTTTGGGACTCACCTGGGAATGAGCAGTTCTTC
TRBJ1-4 NA TRBD1 TRBV9 CASSAPQGKDEKLFF TGTGCCAGCAGCGCCCCACAGGGGAAGGACGAAAAACTGTTTTTT
TRBJ2-5 NA TRBD2 TRBV10-3 CATYSGRGQETQYF TGTGCCACATATAGCGGGAGGGGACAAGAGACCCAGTACTTC
TRBJ2-4 NA NA TRBV11-2 CASSLGRLAKNIQYF TGTGCCAGCAGCTTGGGGAGATTAGCCAAAAACATTCAGTACTTC
TRBJ2-7 few TRBD1 TRBV29-1 CSVDPGTGVPYEQYF TGCAGCGTTGATCCCGGGACAGGGGTTCCCTACGAGCAGTACTTC
TRBJ2-3 NA TRBD2 TRBV30 CAWTPTSGPPSAQYF TGTGCCTGGACGCCCACTAGCGGCCCACCGAGTGCGCAGTATTTT
TRBJ1-3 NA NA TRBV5-6 CASSLLGVSGNTIYF TGTGCCAGCAGCTTGCTCGGGGTATCTGGAAACACCATATATTTT
TRBJ1-2 few NA TRBV6-5 CASSYRQVPNYGYTF TGTGCCAGCAGTTACAGGCAGGTGCCTAACTATGGCTACACCTTC
TRBJ1-5 NA TRBD1 TRBV19 CASSKGTGYNQPQHF TGTGCCAGTAGTAAGGGGACAGGGTACAATCAGCCCCAGCATTTT
TRBJ1-2 few TRBD1 TRBV5-1 CASSLTRGATNYGYTF TGCGCCAGCAGCCTGACCAGGGGGGCGACTAACTATGGCTACACCTTC
TRBJ2-1 NA TRBD1 TRBV28 CASSLTTGGKYNEQFF TGTGCCAGCAGCCTAACCACAGGGGGCAAATACAATGAGCAGTTCTTC